These T cell receptor beta chains were read from a single sample in a study of regulatory T cells in long-lasting Graves disease. MiXCR, applied by TCRdb to the multiplex PCR reads, yields one record per CDR3 protein. The table lists a few hundred thousand distinct CDR3 sequences, roughly a quarter of them singletons. This material consisted of peripheral blood mononuclear cells (PBMCs), taken when the disease was refractory, from a patient treated with antithyroid drugs. The receptor source for this set is a female donor with Graves disease. CDR3s include the opening cysteine and the closing phenylalanine or tryptophan. A D gene is named only where the DNA matches it firmly. For some rows the clone size is stated as once, few or many, or as a class when expanded; others skip it.

cdr3_length	clone_size	v_call	j_call	d_call	cdr3_aa	cdr3_nt
17	many	TRBV2	TRBJ1-2	TRBD1	CASKRTGGQVEGYGYTF	TGTGCCAGCAAAAGGACAGGGGGCCAAGTCGAGGGCTATGGCTACACCTTC
15	.	TRBV19	TRBJ2-7	TRBD2	CASSMKLAGSYEQYF	TGTGCCAGTAGTATGAAACTAGCGGGTTCCTACGAGCAGTACTTC
12	.	TRBV27	TRBJ2-5	.	CASSLPPSVQYF	TGTGCCAGCAGTTTACCCCCGTCGGTCCAGTACTTC
14	.	TRBV12-3/TRBV12-4	TRBJ2-5	TRBD1	CATSGTGYQGAQYF	TGTGCCACCTCCGGGACAGGGTACCAGGGGGCCCAGTACTTC
13	few	TRBV20-1	TRBJ1-2	TRBD1	CSAPEKTGFGYTF	TGCAGTGCGCCGGAGAAGACAGGGTTCGGCTACACCTTC
16	.	TRBV6-2/TRBV6-3	TRBJ1-5	.	CASSYIRGDGNQPQHF	TGTGCCAGCAGTTACATCCGAGGGGACGGCAATCAGCCCCAGCATTTT
14	many	TRBV11-2	TRBJ1-4	TRBD1	CASSQTGAGEKLFF	TGTGCCAGCAGCCAGACAGGGGCAGGGGAAAAACTGTTTTTT
13	.	TRBV7-9	TRBJ2-2	.	CASSQEHSGELFF	TGCGCCAGCAGCCAAGAGCACAGCGGGGAGCTGTTTTTT
18	.	TRBV28	TRBJ2-3	TRBD2	CASSPTTSGPPSTDTQYF	TGTGCCAGCAGTCCCACGACTAGCGGACCACCTAGCACAGATACGCAGTATTTT
15	.	TRBV12-3/TRBV12-4	TRBJ2-7	.	CASSFYGGGLDEQYF	TGTGCCAGCAGTTTTTATGGGGGCGGATTGGACGAGCAGTACTTC
16	few	TRBV7-2	TRBJ2-5	TRBD1	CASSSPGQGSGETQYF	TGTGCCAGCAGCTCTCCGGGACAGGGATCAGGAGAGACCCAGTACTTC
15	few	TRBV9	TRBJ2-7	TRBD2	CASSVGLAGPQEQYF	TGTGCCAGCAGCGTAGGACTAGCGGGACCTCAAGAGCAGTACTTC
14	few	TRBV7-9	TRBJ1-6	TRBD1	CASSSGTGPSPLHF	TGTGCCAGCAGCTCAGGGACAGGCCCTTCACCCCTCCACTTT
14	many	TRBV28	TRBJ2-5	TRBD1	CASSETGVFETQYF	TGTGCCAGCAGCGAGACAGGGGTGTTTGAGACCCAGTACTTC
16	.	TRBV6-1	TRBJ2-7	TRBD2	CASSPLAGRVGYEQYF	TGTGCCAGCAGTCCTTTAGCGGGACGGGTGGGGTACGAGCAGTACTTC
14	few	TRBV30	TRBJ1-1	.	CAWSVGHFNTEAFF	TGTGCCTGGAGTGTCGGGCACTTCAACACTGAAGCTTTCTTT
16	.	TRBV5-6	TRBJ2-1	TRBD2	CASTLTFGRVYNEQFF	TGTGCCAGCACCTTGACCTTCGGGAGGGTTTACAATGAGCAGTTCTTC
17	once	TRBV19	TRBJ2-4	TRBD2	CASTTGTTGGVRNIQYF	TGTGCCAGTACAACCGGGACTACTGGAGGAGTCAGAAACATTCAGTACTTC
16	.	TRBV24-1	TRBJ2-5	.	CATLGPFRQTQGTQYF	TGTGCCACCCTTGGACCGTTTCGGCAGACCCAAGGGACCCAGTACTTC
14	many	TRBV13	TRBJ1-1	.	CASSSPSMNTEAFF	TGTGCCAGCAGCTCCCCGAGTATGAACACTGAAGCTTTCTTT
14	.	TRBV20-1	TRBJ2-7	TRBD2	CNASPAGGSYEQYF	TGCAATGCAAGCCCAGCGGGAGGGTCCTACGAGCAGTACTTC
14	.	TRBV2	TRBJ2-7	TRBD1	CASISRDRVYEQYF	TGTGCCAGCATCAGCCGGGACAGGGTTTACGAGCAGTACTTC
14	.	TRBV2	TRBJ1-1	.	CASILGPANTEAFF	TGTGCCAGCATTTTAGGGCCGGCGAACACTGAAGCTTTCTTT
16	once	TRBV20-1	TRBJ2-1	TRBD2	CSVRGLAGNSYNEQFF	TGCAGTGTACGGGGACTAGCGGGGAACTCCTACAATGAGCAGTTCTTC
13	.	TRBV30	TRBJ1-1	.	CAWRRRGGTEAFF	TGTGCCTGGAGACGTAGGGGTGGCACTGAAGCTTTCTTT
12	.	TRBV2	TRBJ1-4	.	CASRETNEKLFF	TGTGCCAGCCGAGAGACTAATGAAAAACTGTTTTTT
14	.	TRBV2	TRBJ2-1	TRBD2	CASSGTSSYNEQFF	TGTGCCAGCAGTGGGACTAGTTCCTACAATGAGCAGTTCTTC
13	few	TRBV20-1	TRBJ2-7	TRBD2	CSARSTGGGEQYF	TGCAGTGCTAGATCTACGGGAGGGGGGGAGCAGTACTTC
14	few	TRBV28	TRBJ1-2	.	CASSATSGFYGYTF	TGCGCCAGCAGTGCCACTTCGGGGTTCTATGGCTACACCTTC
13	many	TRBV11-2	TRBJ1-4	TRBD1	CASSFRTGEKLFF	TGTGCCAGCAGCTTCCGGACAGGAGAAAAACTGTTTTTT
15	.	TRBV3-1	TRBJ1-1	.	CASSQDPDRRWKAFF	TGTGCCAGCAGCCAAGACCCCGACAGGAGATGGAAAGCTTTCTTT